These 14 T cell receptor beta chains came from one sample sequenced in a study of shared clonotypes between healthy human individuals. Naive CD8 isolation took CD45RO-negative cells positively selected for CCR7 and excluded terminally differentiated effector memory CD45RA+ cells. Clones were sequenced by immunoSEQ multiplex PCR, and TCRdb holds only the in-frame ones, with some missing. The repertoire holds about 2 million clones, with about 95% as singletons. Material: naive CD8+ T cells sorted from blood. The receptors were gathered from a man in his late teens or twenties in good health.

The chain uses TRBV4-3 and TRBJ2-7; no reliable D call. The germline gives CDR1 LGHNA, CDR2 YSLEER. Between the trimmed V and J ends, which lost 1 base and 3 bases, there was a span of 7 bases. The CDR3 consists of 13 residues. This CDR3 is CASSQAPFYEQYF. DNA for the CDR3: TGCGCCAGCAGCCAAGCCCCTTTCTACGAGCAGTACTTC.

The count of this clone is one. This chain links TRBV7-9 with TRBJ2-3; 9 bases agree with TRBD1. The CDR3 has 17 residues. With V trimmed by 1 base and J by 2 bases, 7 bases remained unmatched. The germline V gene has CDR1 SEHNR and CDR2 FQNEAQ (reference sequence). The CDR3 region has the DNA TGTGCCAGCAGCTTAGTCCAGACAGGGGGTCCCACAGATACGCAGTATTTT. It is translated as CASSLVQTGGPTDTQYF.

This clone has just one count. The chain couples TRBV11-2 to TRBJ2-3; D remains ambiguous. The ends were cut back, 1 base at V and 1 base at J, with 9 bases in the middle. This CDR3 spans 15 amino acids. The germline V gene encodes CDR1 SGHAT and CDR2 FQNNGV. CDR3 in DNA: TGTGCCAGCAGCTTAGGCAACCTACGCACAGATACGCAGTATTTT. Protein: CASSLGNLRTDTQYF.

The V gene is TRBV6-5, the J gene TRBJ2-7; 9 bases align to TRBD1. CDR3 length: 15 residues. Germline CDR1 is MNHEY and CDR2 is SVGAGI. The junction had 7 bases not matched to a gene; V was cut back by 6 bases and J by 1 base. CDR3 DNA sequence: TGTGCCAGCAGCCATGGACAGGGGAATTCCTACGAGCAGTACTTC. This translates into CASSHGQGNSYEQYF.

The gene calls are TRBV29-1 and TRBJ2-5; 7 bases map to TRBD1. The trim removed 0 bases at V and 0 bases at J, leaving 7 bases unmatched. This CDR3 comprises 16 residues. CDR1 is SQVTM and CDR2 is ANQGSEA in the germline V gene. CDR3 protein: CSVEDQDRYYQETQYF. The CDR3 DNA reads TGCAGCGTTGAAGATCAGGACAGGTATTACCAAGAGACCCAGTACTTC.

This clone was seen once. This sequence joins TRBV27 and TRBJ1-5; a possible D gene is TRBD1 (5 bases). The V and J ends lost 2 bases and 5 bases respectively, with 10 bases between them. Germline loops: CDR1 MNHEY, CDR2 SMNVEV (reference sequence). The length of the CDR3 is 14 residues. The CDR3 loop is CASSLVGHHQPQHF. The CDR3 nucleotides are TGTGCCAGCAGTTTAGTGGGGCACCATCAGCCCCAGCATTTT.

CDR3 in DNA: TGTGCCATTTCGGAGAGGGAGGGGATGAACACTGAAGCTTTCTTT. Protein: CAISEREGMNTEAFF. V is TRBV10-3 and J is TRBJ1-1; D is perhaps TRBD1 (5 bases). The V end lost 9 bases, the J end lost 0 bases, and 17 bases lay between the germline ends. The CDR3 consists of 15 residues. From germline, CDR1 is ENHRY and CDR2 SYGVKD.

The chain joins TRBV27 to TRBJ2-5, with TRBD2 matching 14 bases. The V gene's germline CDR1 is MNHEY and CDR2 SMNVEV (reference sequence). The CDR3 contains 17 residues. Losses at the gene ends were 5 bases for V and 4 bases for J; bases not matched to a gene: 9. Written as DNA, the CDR3 is TGTGCCAGCAGTGCCATCGGACTAGCGGGGGGTAGAGAGACCCAGTACTTC. This codes for CASSAIGLAGGRETQYF.

The chain couples TRBV7-6 to TRBJ2-7; the match to TRBD1 covers 10 bases. Germline V CDR1 and CDR2: SGHVS, FNYEAQ. The CDR3 is 16 amino acids. The V gene end was trimmed by 0 bases and the J gene end by 4 bases; junction bases not matched to a gene: 6. This CDR3 reads CASSLAGTGELYEQYF. CDR3 nucleotide sequence: TGTGCCAGCAGCTTAGCGGGGACAGGGGAATTGTACGAGCAGTACTTC.

This chain connects TRBV6-1 to TRBJ2-3, with TRBD1 identical over 9 bases. CDR1 and CDR2 from the germline V gene are MNHNS and SASEGT. The V gene end was trimmed by 7 bases and the J gene end by 6 bases; junction bases not matched to a gene: 11. The CDR3 contains 15 residues. Here the CDR3 DNA reads TGTGCCAGCACCCCGGACAGGGGACTCCTTGATACGCAGTATTTT. Amino acids: CASTPDRGLLDTQYF.

Regarding this clone: A junction boundary mismatches the germline segment, possibly from a read error. This chain uses TRBV7-9 with TRBJ2-1; D is unclear. CDR3 length equals 12 residues. The germline V gene encodes CDR1 SEHNR and CDR2 FQNEAQ (reference sequence). CDR3 bases: TGTGCCAGCACCTTATCCTACAATGAGCAGTTCTTC. Protein product: CASTLSYNEQFF.

The chain carries TRBV27 and TRBJ2-7; 7 bases align to TRBD2. Germline CDR1 MNHEY, CDR2 SMNVEV (reference sequence). Unmatched junction bases numbered 6, after V lost 3 bases and J lost 1 base. This CDR3 has 15 amino acids. The CDR3 bases are TGTGCCAGCAGTTTGACTCGCGGGGGATCCTACGAGCAGTACTTC. It specifies CASSLTRGGSYEQYF.

The chain employs TRBV7-9 and TRBJ2-3, with TRBD1 matching 8 bases. The CDR3 extends over 16 amino acids. Germline values: CDR1 SEHNR, CDR2 FQNEAQ (reference sequence). After removal of 5 bases from V and 2 bases from J, the junction contained 9 bases not matched to a gene. The DNA of the CDR3 is TGTGCCAGCAGCGGGTCCGGGACAGGAACCACAGATACGCAGTATTTT. This sequence encodes CASSGSGTGTTDTQYF.

This sequence joins TRBV4-1 and TRBJ1-3; the D gene is possibly TRBD1 (6 bases). CDR1 and CDR2 (germline): MGHRA, YSYEKL. Trimming cost V 1 base and J 4 bases, with 17 bases left between them. This CDR3 comprises 17 residues. The CDR3 region has the DNA TGCGCCAGCAGCCAAGCGGGCGGGGGCTCGGGGGGAAACACCATATATTTT. Translation gives CASSQAGGGSGGNTIYF.